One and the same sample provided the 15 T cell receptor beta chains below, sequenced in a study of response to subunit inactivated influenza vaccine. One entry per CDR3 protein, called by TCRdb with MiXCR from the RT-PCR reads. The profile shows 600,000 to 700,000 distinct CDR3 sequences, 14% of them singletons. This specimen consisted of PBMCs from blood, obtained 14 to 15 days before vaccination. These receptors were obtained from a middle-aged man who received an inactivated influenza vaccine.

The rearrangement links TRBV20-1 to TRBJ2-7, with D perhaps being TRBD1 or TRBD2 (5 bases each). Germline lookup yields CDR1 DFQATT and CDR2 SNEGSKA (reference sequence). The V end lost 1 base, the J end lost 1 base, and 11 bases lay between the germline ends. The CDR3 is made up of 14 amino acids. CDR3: CSARGREYSYEQYF. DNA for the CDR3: TGCAGTGCTAGAGGCAGGGAGTATTCCTACGAGCAGTACTTC.

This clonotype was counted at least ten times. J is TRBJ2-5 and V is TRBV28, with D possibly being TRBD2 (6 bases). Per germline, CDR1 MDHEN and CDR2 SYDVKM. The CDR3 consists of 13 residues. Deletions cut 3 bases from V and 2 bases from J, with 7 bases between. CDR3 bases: TGTGCCAGCAGTTTCCGGGAGCAAGAGACCCAGTACTTC. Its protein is CASSFREQETQYF.

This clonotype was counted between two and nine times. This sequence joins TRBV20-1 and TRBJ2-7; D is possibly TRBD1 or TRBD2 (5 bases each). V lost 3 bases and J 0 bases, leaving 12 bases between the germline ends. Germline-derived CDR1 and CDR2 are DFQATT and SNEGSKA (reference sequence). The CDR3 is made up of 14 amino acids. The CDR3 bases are TGCAGTGCTAGGGGGACGGGGAGCTCCTACGAGCAGTACTTC. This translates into CSARGTGSSYEQYF.

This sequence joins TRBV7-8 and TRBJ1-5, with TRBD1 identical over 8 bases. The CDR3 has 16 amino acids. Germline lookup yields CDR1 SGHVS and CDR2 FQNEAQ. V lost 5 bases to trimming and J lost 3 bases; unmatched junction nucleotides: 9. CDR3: CASSGGTGLLNQPQHF. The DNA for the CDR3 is TGTGCCAGCAGCGGAGGGACAGGACTCCTCAATCAGCCCCAGCATTTT.

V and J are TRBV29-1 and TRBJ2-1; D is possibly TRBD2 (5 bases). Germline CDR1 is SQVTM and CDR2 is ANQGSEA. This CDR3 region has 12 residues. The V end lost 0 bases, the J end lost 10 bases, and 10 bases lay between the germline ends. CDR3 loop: CSVEDLGSEQFF. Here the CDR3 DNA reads TGCAGCGTTGAAGATCTTGGGAGCGAGCAGTTCTTC.

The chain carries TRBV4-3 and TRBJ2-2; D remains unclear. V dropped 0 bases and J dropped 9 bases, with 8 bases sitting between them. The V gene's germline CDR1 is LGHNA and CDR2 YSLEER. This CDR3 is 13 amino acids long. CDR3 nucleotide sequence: TGCGCCAGCAGCCAAGATCGGGTCCGGGAGCTGTTTTTT. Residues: CASSQDRVRELFF.

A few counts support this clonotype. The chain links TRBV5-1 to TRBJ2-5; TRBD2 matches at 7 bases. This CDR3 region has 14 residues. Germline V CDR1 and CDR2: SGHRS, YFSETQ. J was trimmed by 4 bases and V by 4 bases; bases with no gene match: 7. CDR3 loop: CASSQAGVPETQYF. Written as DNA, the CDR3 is TGCGCCAGCAGCCAGGCGGGGGTCCCAGAGACCCAGTACTTC.

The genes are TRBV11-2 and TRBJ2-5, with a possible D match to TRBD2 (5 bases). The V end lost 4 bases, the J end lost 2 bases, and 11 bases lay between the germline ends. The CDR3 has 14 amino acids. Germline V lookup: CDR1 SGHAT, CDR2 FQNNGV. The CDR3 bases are TGTGCCAGCAGCTCTCCGGGGTTTCAAGAGACCCAGTACTTC. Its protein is CASSSPGFQETQYF.

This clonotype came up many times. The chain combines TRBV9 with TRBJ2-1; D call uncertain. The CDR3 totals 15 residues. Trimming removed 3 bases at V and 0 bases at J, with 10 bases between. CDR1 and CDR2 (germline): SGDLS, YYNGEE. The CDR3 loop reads CASSEDASSYNEQFF. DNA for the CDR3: TGTGCCAGCAGCGAGGACGCGAGCTCCTACAATGAGCAGTTCTTC. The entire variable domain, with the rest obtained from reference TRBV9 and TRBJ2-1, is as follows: DSGVTQTPKHLITATGQRVTLRCSPRSGDLSVYWYQQSLDQGLQFLIQYYNGEERAKGNILERFSAQQFPDLHSELNLSSLELGDSALYFCASSEDASSYNEQFFGPGTRLTVL.

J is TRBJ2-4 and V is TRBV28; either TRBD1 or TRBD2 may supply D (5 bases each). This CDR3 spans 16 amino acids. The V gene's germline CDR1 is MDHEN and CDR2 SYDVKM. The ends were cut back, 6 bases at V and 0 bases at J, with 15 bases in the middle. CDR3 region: CASSTQGEVAKNIQYF. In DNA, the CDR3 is TGTGCCAGCAGCACTCAGGGAGAGGTAGCCAAAAACATTCAGTACTTC.

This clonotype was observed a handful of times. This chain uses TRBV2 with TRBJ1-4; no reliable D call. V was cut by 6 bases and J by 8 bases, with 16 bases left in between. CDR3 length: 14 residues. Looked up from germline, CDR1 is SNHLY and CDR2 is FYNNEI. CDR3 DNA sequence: TGTGCCAGCAGGATGACATTCCTGATGGAAAAACTGTTTTTT. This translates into CASRMTFLMEKLFF. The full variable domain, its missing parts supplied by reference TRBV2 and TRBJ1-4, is EPEVTQTPSHQVTQMGQEVILRCVPISNHLYFYWYRQILGQKVEFLVSFYNNEISEKSEIFDDQFSVERPDGSNFTLKIRSTKLEDSAMYFCASRMTFLMEKLFFGSGTQLSVL.

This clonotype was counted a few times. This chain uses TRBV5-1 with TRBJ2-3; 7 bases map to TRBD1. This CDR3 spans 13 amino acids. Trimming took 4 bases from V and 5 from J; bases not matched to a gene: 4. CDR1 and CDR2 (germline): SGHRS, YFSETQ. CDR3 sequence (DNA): TGCGCCAGCAGCACGACAGGGCTAGATACGCAGTATTTT. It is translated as CASSTTGLDTQYF.

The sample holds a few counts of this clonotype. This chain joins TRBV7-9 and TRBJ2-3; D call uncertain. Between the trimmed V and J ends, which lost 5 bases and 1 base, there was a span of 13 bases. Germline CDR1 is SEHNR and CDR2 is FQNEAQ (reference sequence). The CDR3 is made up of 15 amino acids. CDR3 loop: CASSIWSRGTDTQYF. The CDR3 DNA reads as TGTGCCAGCAGCATATGGAGCCGGGGCACAGATACGCAGTATTTT.

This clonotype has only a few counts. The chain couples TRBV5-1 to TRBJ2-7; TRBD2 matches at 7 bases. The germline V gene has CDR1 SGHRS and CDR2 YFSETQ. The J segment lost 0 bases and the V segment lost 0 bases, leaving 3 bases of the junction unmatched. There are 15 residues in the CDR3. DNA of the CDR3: TGCGCCAGCAGCTTGGGGGACTATACCTCCTACGAGCAGTACTTC. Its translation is CASSLGDYTSYEQYF.

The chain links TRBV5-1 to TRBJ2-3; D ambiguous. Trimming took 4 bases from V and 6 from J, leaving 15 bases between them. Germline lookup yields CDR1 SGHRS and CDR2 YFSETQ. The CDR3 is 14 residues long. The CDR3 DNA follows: TGCGCCAGCAGCGATGGAGCGAGGCGGGATACGCAGTATTTT. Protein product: CASSDGARRDTQYF.